This record concerns one T cell receptor (beta chain) sequence. Its antigen is unidentified. The sample comes from a study of cytotoxic CD8 clonotypes in ibrutinib-treated CLL. Whole-study context: Response was recorded as partial in some 24 patients and complete in 2; at median roughly 70 months, approximately 15 remained remitted and approximately twelve had progressed. General observations from the study: Progressing and sustained-remission patients had different sampling times.

Sequencing was performed with immunoSEQ multiplex PCR; in TCRdb, only in-frame clones are kept and a portion is missing. Here the sample spans some 130,000 clones, around 93% being singletons. V gave up 1 base and J gave up 4 bases; unmatched junction bases: 6. This CDR3 is 15 amino acids long. CDR1 is SGHNT, CDR2 YYREEE, per germline (reference sequence). The gene calls are TRBV5-4 and TRBJ2-7, with 9 bases matching TRBD2. The starting material was PBMCs, obtained after 12 months of ibrutinib treatment. The receptor's source is a human donor with chronic lymphocytic leukemia. The CDR3 protein is CASSLSAGGKYEQYF. The CDR3 DNA follows: TGTGCCAGCAGCTTGTCCGCGGGAGGGAAGTACGAGCAGTACTTC. The full variable domain, its missing parts supplied by reference TRBV5-4 and TRBJ2-7, is ETGVTQSPTHLIKTRGQQVTLRCSSQSGHNTVSWYQQALGQGPQFIFQYYREEENGRGNFPPRFSGLQFPNYSSELNVNALELDDSALYLCASSLSAGGKYEQYFGPGTRLTVT.